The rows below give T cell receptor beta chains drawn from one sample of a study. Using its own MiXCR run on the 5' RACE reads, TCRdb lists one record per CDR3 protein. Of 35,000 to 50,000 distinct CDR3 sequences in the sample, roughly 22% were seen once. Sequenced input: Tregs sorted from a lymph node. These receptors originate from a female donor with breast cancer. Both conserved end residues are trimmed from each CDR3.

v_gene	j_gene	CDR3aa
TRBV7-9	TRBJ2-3	ASSPPGTSGSLVTDTQY
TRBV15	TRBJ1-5	ATSGDQYSNQPQH
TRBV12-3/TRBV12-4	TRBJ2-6	ASTPSGRASGANVLT
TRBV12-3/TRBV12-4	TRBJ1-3	ASSFAGENTIY
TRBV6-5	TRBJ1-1	ASSQSNRVNTEAF
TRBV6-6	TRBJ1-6	ASSNAGFNSPLH
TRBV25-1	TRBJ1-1	AHQGGYGEAF
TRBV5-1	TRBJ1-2	ASSPGGEVVSNYGYT
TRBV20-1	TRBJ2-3	SAVPAVGRGKNTDTQY
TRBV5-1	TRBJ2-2	ASRGRTQNTGELF